The present T cell receptor beta chain was sequenced within a study of shared clonotypes between healthy human individuals. Profiling relied on immunoSEQ multiplex PCR, and the TCRdb table lists in-frame clones only, not all of them. This table holds under 2.5 million clones, under 95% found once. V dropped 3 bases and J dropped 3 bases, with 18 bases sitting between them. Per germline, CDR1 LNHNV and CDR2 YYDKDF (reference sequence). The CDR3 covers 17 residues. The rearrangement joins TRBV15 to TRBJ1-5; the D gene is possibly TRBD1 (5 bases). What was sequenced was naive CD4+ T cells from PBMCs. This sample's subset: CD45RA+ positively selected. This TCR derives from a man younger than 35 in good health. Some clones in this sample may be carry-over from other donors' samples. CDR3 in amino acids: CATSRGLEPGNNQPQHF. The DNA of the CDR3 is TGTGCCACCAGCAGGGGGCTAGAACCGGGGAACAATCAGCCCCAGCATTTT.